Each of the 19 T cell receptor beta chains below was sequenced from the same sample in a study of tumor-infiltrating lymphocytes in primary liver carcinoma. Co-extraction of RNA and DNA was performed on roughly 20-33 mg of unsorted bulk tissue. A primer in the constant region served to generate TCR beta cDNA from 450 to 600 ng of total RNA. Library construction for TCR beta comprised three nested multiplex PCR rounds performed with slightly modified ARM-PCR. TRBV1-TRBV30 forward primers paired with a C-beta reverse primer were used in the first two PCR rounds, which ran roughly 10 cycles each. TCRdb reanalysed the multiplex PCR reads using MiXCR and keeps one entry per CDR3 protein. This sample has roughly 80,000 distinct CDR3 sequences; 72% occur once, and the top ten carry 15% to 20%. Sequencing used liver tumor tissue from sampling region 1. Subset reported: tumor region T1, superior pole. The receptors derive from a man aged 35 to 55 with primary liver carcinoma and hepatitis B virus infection.

As concerns this clonotype: An end of the junction differs from the germline gene, which may be a read error. The chain has TRBV7-9 and TRBJ2-7, with D tentatively TRBD1 or TRBD2 (5 bases each). The germline V gene encodes CDR1 SEHNR and CDR2 FQNEAQ (reference sequence). This CDR3 region has 15 residues. CDR3 coding DNA: TGTGCCAGCAGCAAGTGGGGGAGACAGAACTACGAGCAGTACTTT. It is translated as CASSKWGRQNYEQYF.

About this clonotype: Relative to the germline gene, one junction end is altered; a read error may explain this. The V and J genes are TRBV6-5 and TRBJ2-3, with D possibly being TRBD1 (6 bases). The germline V gene has CDR1 MNHEY and CDR2 SVGAGI. CDR3 length: 16 amino acids. CDR3 in DNA: TGTGCCAGCAGTTACTCGGCGCAGGGGATCCCAGATACACAGTATTTT. It yields the protein CASSYSAQGIPDTQYF.

Concerning this clonotype itself: In this CDR3 the conserved last residue, phenylalanine or tryptophan, is missing, so a read error is likely. The chain uses TRBV11-2 and TRBJ2-7; 9 nucleotides align to TRBD1. V dropped 9 bases and J dropped 4; count of bases not matched to a gene: 13. The CDR3 has 15 amino acids. Per germline, CDR1 SGHAT and CDR2 FQNNGV. CDR3 region: CASNSTGGRRYEQYS. CDR3 nucleotides: TGTGCCAGTAACTCTACAGGGGGCCGGAGGTACGAGCAGTACTCC.

This clonotype showed up many times. This may stem from a read error, because a much larger clone lies one nucleotide away. Since no conserved phenylalanine or tryptophan closes the CDR3, a read error is the likely cause. The chain recombines TRBV11-2 with TRBJ2-2; the D is unclear. V lost 5 bases and J lost 3, with 13 bases in between. The CDR3 has 15 residues. CDR1 is SGHAT, CDR2 FQNNGV, per germline. The CDR3 protein is CASSIARSYTGELFL. The CDR3 DNA follows: TGTGCCAGCAGCATCGCTAGGAGTTACACCGGGGAGCTGTTTCTT.

J is TRBJ2-1 and V is TRBV11-2; TRBD2 matches 10 bases. J gave up 15 bases and V 9 bases, and 23 bases lay outside the gene matches. The germline CDR1 and CDR2 sequences are SGHAT and FQNNGV. This CDR3 spans 16 amino acids. The DNA for the CDR3 is TGTGCCAGTAGCCACTCTTCGACCAGCGGGAGGGGAGGCGGGTTCTTC. As protein: CASSHSSTSGRGGGFF.

The V call is TRBV11-2, the J call TRBJ2-2, with D possibly matching TRBD1 (6 bases). Germline CDR1 is SGHAT and CDR2 is FQNNGV. The CDR3 spans 17 residues. The ends were cut back, 7 bases at V and 12 bases at J, with 30 bases in the middle. The CDR3 reads CASTFDRDKVGTRKLFF. The DNA for the CDR3 is TGTGCCAGCACCTTTGATCGGGACAAGGTCGGCACCCGGAAGCTGTTTTTT. The full variable domain, with the rest looked up from reference TRBV11-2 and TRBJ2-2, is EAGVAQSPRYKIIEKRQSVAFWCNPISGHATLYWYQQILGQGPKLLIQFQNNGVVDDSQLPKDRFSAERLKGVDSTLKIQPAKLEDSAVYLCASTFDRDKVGTRKLFFGEGSRLTVL.

As for this clonotype: The germline gene is not matched at one end of the junction; a read error may be the cause. V gene TRBV14 combines with J gene TRBJ2-1; D uncertain. This CDR3 has 15 amino acids. The germline V gene has CDR1 SGHDN and CDR2 FVKESK. This CDR3 is CASNQGLRFYNEQFF. The DNA of the CDR3 is TGTGCCAGCAACCAAGGTCTTAGGTTCTACAATGAGCAGTTCTTC. Complete variable domain (other parts from reference TRBV14 and TRBJ2-1): EAGVTQFPSHSVIEKGQTVTLRCDPISGHDNLYWYRRVMGKEIKFLLHFVKESKQDESGMPNNRFLAERTGGTYSTLKVQPAELEDSGVYFCASNQGLRFYNEQFFGPGTRLTVL.

Comments on this clonotype: The germline gene is not matched at one end of the junction; a read error may be the cause. The V call is TRBV12-3 or TRBV12-4, the J call TRBJ2-5; D remains unclear. The CDR3 covers 13 residues. DNA of the CDR3: TGTACCAGCAGTTTATCCTGGGGAGAGACCCAGTACTTC. Translated, it gives CTSSLSWGETQYF.

V gene TRBV11-2 combines with J gene TRBJ2-5; TRBD2 matches 13 bases. This CDR3 region has 16 residues. Germline CDR1 is SGHAT and CDR2 is FQNNGV. The V gene end was trimmed by 5 bases and the J gene end by 5 bases; junction bases not matched to a gene: 8. CDR3 sequence: CASSVTSGRSRETQYF. CDR3 coding DNA: TGTGCCAGCAGCGTGACTAGCGGGAGGTCCCGTGAGACCCAGTACTTC.

As for this clonotype: One end of the junction varies from germline; a read error may be responsible. CDR3 sequence: CASSVGVDTVAFF. CDR3 coding DNA: TGTGCCAGCAGTGTGGGGGTAGACACTGTAGCTTTCTTT. The gene calls are TRBV6-6 and TRBJ1-1, with D perhaps matching TRBD1 (5 bases). The CDR3 length is 13 residues. The germline V gene encodes CDR1 MNHNY and CDR2 SVGAGI (reference sequence).

As concerns this clonotype: The junction shows a germline mismatch at one end, possibly a read error. This rearrangement joins TRBV6-1 to TRBJ1-1; D is unresolved. Germline CDR1 and CDR2: MNHNS and SASEGT. This CDR3 contains 14 residues. CDR3 coding DNA: TGTGCCAGCATTGAAGCATGGATGCGAGGTCGGGCTTTCTTT. Its protein is CASIEAWMRGRAFF.

Comment on this clonotype: Possible read error: a much larger clone is one base away. The chain joins TRBV28 to TRBJ1-2; 9 bases agree with TRBD1. The V segment lost 11 bases and the J segment 3 bases; nucleotides outside the gene matches: 10. CDR3 length equals 14 residues. Looked up from germline, CDR1 is MDHEN and CDR2 is SYDVKM. CDR3 amino acids: CAGKTGGADYGYTF. Written as DNA, the CDR3 is TGTGCCGGCAAGACAGGGGGGGCCGACTATGGCTACACCTTC.

Details on this clonotype: At one end the junction does not follow the germline gene, possibly because of a read error. This chain uses TRBV10-3 with TRBJ2-1; D might be TRBD2 (5 bases). This CDR3 is 13 amino acids long. Germline values: CDR1 ENHRY, CDR2 SYGVKD. CDR3 sequence reads: CASSERGCNEQFF. The CDR3 coding sequence is TGTGCCAGCAGTGAACGGGGATGCAATGAGCAGTTCTTC.

Of note for this clonotype: A read error may produce the germline difference seen at one junction end. The V and J genes are TRBV12-3 or TRBV12-4 and TRBJ2-7, with 13 positions matching TRBD2. This CDR3 has 13 residues. The chain's CDR3 is CASDGLAGDEKYF. As DNA, the CDR3 is TGTGCCAGCGATGGACTAGCGGGAGACGAGAAGTACTTC.

On this clonotype itself: A clone one base away is much larger, so this may be a read error. The chain couples TRBV7-9 to TRBJ1-4; 9 positions match TRBD1. The CDR3 contains 17 residues. The germline CDR1 and CDR2 sequences are SEHNR and FQNEAQ (reference sequence). DNA of the CDR3: TGTGCCAGCAGCTTAGCACAGGGGGCCGTGGCTAATGAAAAACTGCTTTTT. This translates into CASSLAQGAVANEKLLF.

As to this clonotype: A much more abundant neighbour one base away suggests this may be a read error. Since no conserved phenylalanine or tryptophan closes the CDR3, a read error is the likely cause. The genes are TRBV7-9 and TRBJ2-1; 7 bases line up with TRBD2. The germline V gene has CDR1 SEHNR and CDR2 FQNEAQ (reference sequence). The CDR3 has 12 residues. The ends lost 10 bases at V and 10 bases at J; junction bases unmatched: 10. CDR3 DNA sequence: TGTGCCACTGGACTAGATGAGATCGAGCAGTTCTTA. This translates into CATGLDEIEQFL.

A note on this clonotype: The conserved phenylalanine or tryptophan is not found at the CDR3 terminus, so this likely reflects a read error. CDR3 amino acids: CASSIGQDNHGNTIYS. The CDR3 DNA follows: TGTGCCAGCAGCATCGGACAGGACAATCATGGAAACACCATATATTCT. The chain joins TRBV11-2 to TRBJ1-3; the match to TRBD1 covers 7 bases. Losses at the gene ends were 5 bases for V and 3 bases for J; bases not matched to a gene: 10. The CDR3 sequence is 16 residues long. Germline CDR1 SGHAT, CDR2 FQNNGV.

This clonotype is a singleton in its sample. The chain carries TRBV7-8 and TRBJ2-1; no definite D call. Germline V gene data show CDR1 as SGHVS and CDR2 as FQNEAQ. Between the trimmed V and J ends, which lost 8 bases and 8 bases, there was a span of 10 bases. The CDR3 is made up of 11 amino acids. CDR3 bases: TGTGCCAGCTACCGGGCCGATGAGCAGTTCTTC. This encodes CASYRADEQFF. The full variable domain, rest sourced from reference TRBV7-8 and TRBJ2-1, is GAGVSQSPRYKVAKRGQDVALRCDPISGHVSLFWYQQALGQGPEFLTYFQNEAQLDKSGLPSDRFFAERPEGSVSTLKIQRTQQEDSAVYLCASYRADEQFFGPGTRLTVL.

This clonotype showed up many times. J is TRBJ2-1 and V is TRBV28; 14 bases line up with TRBD2. The CDR3 sequence is 16 residues long. J gave up 8 bases and V 6 bases, and 9 bases lay outside the gene matches. Per germline, CDR1 MDHEN and CDR2 SYDVKM. CDR3 residues: CASSSARTSGGYEQFF. The CDR3 DNA reads TGTGCCAGCAGCTCAGCCCGGACTAGCGGGGGGTATGAGCAGTTCTTC.